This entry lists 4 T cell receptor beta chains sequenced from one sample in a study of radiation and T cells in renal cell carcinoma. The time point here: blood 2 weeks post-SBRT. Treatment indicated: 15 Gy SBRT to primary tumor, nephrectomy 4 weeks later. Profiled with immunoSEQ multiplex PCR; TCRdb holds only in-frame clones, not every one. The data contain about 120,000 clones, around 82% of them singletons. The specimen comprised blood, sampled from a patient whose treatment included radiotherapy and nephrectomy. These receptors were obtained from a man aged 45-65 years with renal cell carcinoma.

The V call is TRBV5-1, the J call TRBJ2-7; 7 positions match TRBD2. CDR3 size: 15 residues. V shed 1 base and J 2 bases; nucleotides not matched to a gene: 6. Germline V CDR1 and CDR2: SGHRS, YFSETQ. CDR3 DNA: TGCGCCAGCAGCTTGTTGGGGGGGAGTACCTACGAGCAGTACTTC. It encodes CASSLLGGSTYEQYF.

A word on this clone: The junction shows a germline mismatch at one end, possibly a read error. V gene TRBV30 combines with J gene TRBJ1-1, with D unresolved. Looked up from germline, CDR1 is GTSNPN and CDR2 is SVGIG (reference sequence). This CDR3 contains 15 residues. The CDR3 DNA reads TGTGCCTGGATGGGGTCCGATGTTATGAACACTGGAGCTTTCTTT. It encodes CAWMGSDVMNTGAFF.

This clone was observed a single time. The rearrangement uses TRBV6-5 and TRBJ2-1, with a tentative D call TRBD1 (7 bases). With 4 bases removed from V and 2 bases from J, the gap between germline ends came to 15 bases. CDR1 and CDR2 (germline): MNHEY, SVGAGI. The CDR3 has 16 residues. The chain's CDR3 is CASSLGGTAPYNEQFF. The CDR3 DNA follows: TGTGCCAGCAGTTTAGGAGGGACAGCCCCCTACAATGAGCAGTTCTTC.

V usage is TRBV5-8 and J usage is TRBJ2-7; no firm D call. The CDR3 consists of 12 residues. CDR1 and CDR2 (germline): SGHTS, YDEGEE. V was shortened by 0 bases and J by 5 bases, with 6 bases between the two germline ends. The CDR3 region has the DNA TGTGCCAGCAGCTTGGTAGCCCACGAGCAGTACTTC. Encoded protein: CASSLVAHEQYF.